The sequence of this TCR beta chain was determined in a study of shared clonotypes between healthy human individuals. Findings and caveats of the study: Against clonotypes common to all four donors, non-shared ones had lower generation probabilities. Naive CD4 clonotypes were shared across several donors at roughly 4.6%.

Deletions cut 1 base from V and 3 bases from J, with 13 bases between. Germline CDR1 and CDR2: LGHNA and YSLEER. This CDR3 spans 15 amino acids. Sequenced by immunoSEQ multiplex PCR; TCRdb stores in-frame clones only, minus some. Of about 580,000 clones listed, more than 95% are singletons. In regard to this clone: Its antigen remains unidentified.

Naive CD8 cells were CD45RO-negative, positively selected for CCR7, excluding terminally differentiated effector memory CD45RA+ cells. Sequencing was carried out using naive CD8+ T cells sorted from blood. The receptor comes from a young man in good health. The V gene is TRBV4-3, the J gene TRBJ2-7; either TRBD1 or TRBD2 may supply D (5 bases each). DNA of the CDR3: TGCGCCAGCAGCCAAGGACTCGAGGGGAGCTACGAGCAGTACTTC. Its protein is CASSQGLEGSYEQYF.